These 21 T cell receptor beta chains were all obtained from the same sample, sequenced in a study of T-cell reconstitution after alpha-beta-depleted transplantation in children. The library targeted TCRbeta and was prepared with unique molecular identifiers. One entry per CDR3 protein results from TCRdb running MiXCR on the PCR reads. The data hold more than 400,000 distinct CDR3 sequences, with 43% observed a single time. The source material was PBMCs, sampled before TCRalphabeta/CD19-depleted stem cell transplant. All receptors derive from a girl aged 2-10 years with aplastic anemia, due to receive a stem cell transplant.

The V call is TRBV5-5, the J call TRBJ2-3; D might be TRBD2 (5 bases). The CDR3 length is 15 residues. Trimming pared 1 base from V and 4 bases from J, leaving 13 bases between. Germline assignment: CDR1 SGHKS and CDR2 YYEKEE (reference sequence). CDR3 amino acids: CASSLPGIRADTQYF. The CDR3, as DNA: TGTGCCAGCAGCTTGCCCGGGATTCGGGCAGATACGCAGTATTTT.

This rearrangement joins TRBV6-1 to TRBJ2-5; 12 bases align to TRBD1. Germline V gene data show CDR1 as MNHNS and CDR2 as SASEGT. Losses at the gene ends were 5 bases for V and 5 bases for J; bases not matched to a gene: 9. This CDR3 is 16 amino acids long. The CDR3 loop is CASSPRDRGPEETQYF. The CDR3 nucleotides are TGTGCCAGCAGTCCAAGGGACAGGGGGCCGGAGGAGACCCAGTACTTC.

This clonotype is medium-sized (0.01 to 0.1%) within its sample. The chain recombines TRBV5-1 with TRBJ2-7; a possible D gene is TRBD1 (5 bases). Germline CDR1 reads SGHRS; CDR2 reads YFSETQ. Trimming removed 5 bases from V and 0 bases from J, with 15 bases in between. The CDR3 is made up of 15 amino acids. CDR3 amino acids: CASRFHDSLSYEQYF. The CDR3 nucleotides read TGCGCCAGCAGGTTCCACGACAGCCTCTCCTACGAGCAGTACTTC.

This clonotype was seen many times. The DNA for the CDR3 is TGTGCCAGCAGCCGGACTAGCGGGAGGGACTACAATGAGCAGTTCTTC. Translated, it gives CASSRTSGRDYNEQFF. The V gene is TRBV7-9, the J gene TRBJ2-1, with 15 bases matching TRBD2. Trimming took 5 bases from V and 3 from J; bases not matched to a gene: 2. The CDR3 has 16 amino acids. Germline assignment: CDR1 SEHNR and CDR2 FQNEAQ (reference sequence).

The chain is built from TRBV10-1 and TRBJ1-5; D gene unclear. V was clipped by 3 bases and J by 0 bases, with 21 bases between them. CDR1 is WNHNN, CDR2 SYGVQD, per germline (reference sequence). CDR3 size: 19 residues. CDR3: CASSDLRNRDYHSNQPQHF. CDR3 in DNA: TGCGCCAGCAGTGACCTACGCAACAGAGACTACCATAGCAATCAGCCCCAGCATTTT.

This clonotype was recorded at least ten times. The V call is TRBV7-6, the J call TRBJ2-3; D unresolved. V dropped 1 base and J dropped 6 bases, with 17 bases sitting between them. The germline gives CDR1 SGHVS, CDR2 FNYEAQ. The CDR3 extends over 16 amino acids. As DNA, the CDR3 is TGTGCCAGCAGCTTAGGAAGCTCGATCAGCCGCGATACGCAGTATTTT. This gives the protein CASSLGSSISRDTQYF.

J is TRBJ2-2 and V is TRBV18, with 8 bases matching TRBD1. The V and J ends lost 5 bases and 6 bases, in that order; junction bases with no gene match: 8. From germline, CDR1 is KGHSH and CDR2 LQKENI. This CDR3 comprises 15 residues. The CDR3 DNA reads TGTGCCAGCTCATTGGACAGGGTACGAGCCGGGGAGCTGTTTTTT. This encodes CASSLDRVRAGELFF.

This clonotype came up many times. The genes are TRBV7-8 and TRBJ2-5, with 11 bases identical to TRBD1. Germline V gene lookup returns CDR1 SGHVS and CDR2 FQNEAQ. The V gene end was trimmed by 5 bases and the J gene end by 5 bases; junction bases not matched to a gene: 4. This CDR3 is built from 14 residues. In DNA form, the CDR3 reads TGTGCCAGCAGCCCGGGGACAGGGGGTGAGACCCAGTACTTC. Amino acid sequence: CASSPGTGGETQYF.

Only a few counts were recorded for this clonotype. The rearrangement uses TRBV5-1 and TRBJ2-5; D remains ambiguous. CDR3 length: 15 amino acids. Germline values: CDR1 SGHRS, CDR2 YFSETQ. V was pared by 0 bases and J by 4 bases, with 13 bases between. The CDR3 loop is CASSLGSGLGETQYF. In DNA form, the CDR3 reads TGCGCCAGCAGCTTGGGATCGGGCCTTGGAGAGACCCAGTACTTC.

The V call is TRBV29-1, the J call TRBJ1-2, with D tentatively TRBD1 (5 bases). V was shortened by 8 bases and J by 6 bases, with 13 bases between the two germline ends. The V gene's germline CDR1 is SQVTM and CDR2 ANQGSEA. CDR3 size: 11 residues. The CDR3 DNA is TGCAGCACTATCGGGGCTAATGGCTACACCTTC. Translating it yields CSTIGANGYTF.

This rearrangement joins TRBV30 to TRBJ2-1; TRBD2 matches at 10 bases. The germline V gene encodes CDR1 GTSNPN and CDR2 SVGIG (reference sequence). After removal of 3 bases from V and 0 bases from J, the junction contained 5 bases not matched to a gene. The CDR3 covers 16 residues. The CDR3 nucleotides read TGTGCCTGGAGCGTAGCGGGAGGTAACTCCTACAATGAGCAGTTCTTC. Translated, it gives CAWSVAGGNSYNEQFF.

Only a few counts were recorded for this clonotype. The chain uses TRBV7-3 and TRBJ2-5, with 9 bases that match TRBD1. V lost 4 bases to trimming and J lost 4 bases; unmatched junction nucleotides: 1. CDR3 size: 13 residues. Looked up from germline, CDR1 is SGHTA and CDR2 is FQGTGA. The CDR3 DNA reads as TGTGCCAGCAGCTGGGGACAGGGAGAGACCCAGTACTTC. This encodes CASSWGQGETQYF.

This clonotype was found many times. This sequence joins TRBV4-2 and TRBJ2-2, with D tentatively TRBD2 (5 bases). Germline V CDR1 and CDR2: LGHNA, YNFKEQ. V lost 3 bases and J lost 6, with 17 bases in between. The CDR3 loop spans 16 amino acids. The CDR3 region is CASSHDTTTGSGELFF. In DNA form, the CDR3 reads TGTGCCAGCAGCCACGATACGACCACGGGATCCGGGGAGCTGTTTTTT.

This clonotype was detected ten times or more. V gene TRBV20-1 combines with J gene TRBJ2-5; 12 nucleotides line up with TRBD2. V lost 3 bases to trimming and J lost 5 bases; unmatched junction nucleotides: 10. Germline V gives CDR1 DFQATT, CDR2 SNEGSKA (reference sequence). CDR3 size: 16 residues. The CDR3 DNA follows: TGCAGTGCTAGTCCCCCTAGCGGGAGGGCCGGTGAGACCCAGTACTTC. Amino acid sequence: CSASPPSGRAGETQYF.

This clonotype came up a few times. The V call is TRBV7-6, the J call TRBJ2-3, with 12 bases that match TRBD2. The germline V gene has CDR1 SGHVS and CDR2 FNYEAQ. There are 17 residues in the CDR3. Trimming at V came to 0 bases and at J to 2 bases, leaving 3 bases not matched to a gene. The CDR3 is CASSLAPSGGATDTQYF. In nucleotides, the CDR3 is TGTGCCAGCAGCTTAGCGCCTAGCGGGGGGGCCACAGATACGCAGTATTTT.

The J gene is TRBJ2-7, the V gene TRBV7-8; a weak D match, TRBD2 (6 bases). Germline-derived CDR1 and CDR2 are SGHVS and FQNEAQ. The CDR3 totals 18 residues. The V end was cut by 2 bases, the J end by 6 bases, with 26 bases between. The CDR3 spells CASSLLLRFAGSGGEQYF. In DNA form, the CDR3 reads TGTGCCAGCAGCTTATTGTTAAGGTTTGCGGGATCGGGCGGCGAGCAGTACTTC.

This chain uses TRBV7-9 with TRBJ2-7, with a weak D call TRBD1 (7 bases). The V end lost 7 bases, the J end lost 2 bases, and 12 bases lay between the germline ends. Germline V CDR1 and CDR2: SEHNR, FQNEAQ (reference sequence). The CDR3 extends over 13 amino acids. CDR3 nucleotides: TGTGCCAGCAACGCGGGACAGACCTACGAGCAGTACTTC. Protein product: CASNAGQTYEQYF.

The DNA of the CDR3 is TGTGCCAGCAGTAGTCTCACTGAAGCTTTCTTT. Its translation: CASSSLTEAFF. The J gene is TRBJ1-1, the V gene TRBV6-2 or TRBV6-3; D gene ambiguous. Trimming removed 5 bases from V and 4 bases from J, with 5 bases in between. CDR3 length equals 11 residues. Germline V gene sequence: CDR1 MNHEY, CDR2 SVGEGT.

A few counts support this clonotype. The gene calls are TRBV7-6 and TRBJ2-2; 9 positions agree with TRBD2. CDR1 and CDR2 (germline): SGHVS, FNYEAQ. CDR3 length: 17 amino acids. V shed 0 bases and J 7 bases; nucleotides not matched to a gene: 9. CDR3 sequence: CASSLAWLAGFGGELFF. DNA for the CDR3: TGTGCCAGCAGCTTAGCGTGGCTAGCGGGATTCGGCGGGGAGCTGTTTTTT.

This clonotype was observed a few times. The rearrangement uses TRBV28 and TRBJ1-4; 7 nucleotides agree with TRBD1. J was trimmed by 1 base and V by 4 bases; bases with no gene match: 3. The CDR3 extends over 15 amino acids. Germline V CDR1 and CDR2: MDHEN, SYDVKM. CDR3 nucleotides: TGTGCCAGCAGTTCCCAGGGGGGAACTAATGAAAAACTGTTTTTT. Translation: CASSSQGGTNEKLFF.

The gene calls are TRBV29-1 and TRBJ2-3; no reliable D call. CDR3 size: 13 residues. CDR1 is SQVTM and CDR2 is ANQGSEA in the germline V gene. The V and J ends lost 3 bases and 2 bases respectively, with 9 bases between them. CDR3 nucleotide sequence: TGCAGCGTTGATGTGACGGCCACAGATACGCAGTATTTT. Translated: CSVDVTATDTQYF.